This T cell receptor beta chain was recorded in a study of cytomegalovirus exposure and HLA in healthy donors. Study-wide background: HLA-typed donors were the source of about 85 million unique TCRs, which an early data release held.

J gave up 6 bases and V 0 bases, and 5 bases lay outside the gene matches. The CDR3 contains 16 residues. The germline gives CDR1 SGHTA, CDR2 FQGNSA. Study-level findings and limits: By HLA locus, TCR association rates varied in a later analysis, with DRB1 showing the most and HLA-C the fewest. For cytomegalovirus status, the classifier reportedly gave diagnoses with high specificity and sensitivity. The authors later found most CMV-associated TCR beta chains appeared HLA-restricted.

The PCR contained 60 Vbeta and 13 Jbeta primers. Clones were sequenced by immunoSEQ multiplex PCR, and TCRdb holds only the in-frame ones, with some missing. The repertoire holds 95,000 to 150,000 clones, with more than 70% as singletons. Note on this clone: Its antigen is not known.

This clonotype originated in a woman in her 50s in good health and CMV-seropositive. Sequenced: PBMCs. V is TRBV7-2 and J is TRBJ2-3; 11 bases are shared with TRBD2. Written as DNA, the CDR3 is TGTGCCAGCAGCTTAGCCGCTAGCGGGGGGATGGATACGCAGTATTTT. It is translated as CASSLAASGGMDTQYF.